This passage covers 7 T cell receptor beta chains from one sample sequenced in a study of T cells after yellow fever vaccination (dated by TCRdb to between 2019 and 2020). The meaning of the sample's treatment or condition label: live attenuated yellow fever vaccine strain. Library preparation used 5' RACE. The reads were generated on an Illumina NovaSeq 6000. TCRdb cleaned the public reads at Q25 with fastp, built clones with MiXCR and kept in-frame beta chains. Identical CDR3 protein sequences are pooled into one entry, listed with their most common genes and DNA. For this sample the table gives about 350,000 distinct CDR3 sequences, of which about 4% were detected only once. 20% to 25% of the sample comes from the top ten. Sequences were derived from PBMCs, sampled 5 days after the yellow fever booster vaccination. These receptors originate from a man younger than 35 who received the YFV17D yellow fever vaccine.

In this sample, this clonotype turned up many times. The chain carries TRBV7-8 and TRBJ1-1; D is undetermined. Germline V lookup: CDR1 SGHVS, CDR2 FQNEAQ. The CDR3 length is 11 residues. The germline V and J ends were trimmed by 4 bases and 4 bases, with 4 bases remaining between them. The CDR3 loop reads CASSSGTEAFF. DNA for the CDR3: TGTGCCAGCAGCTCGGGCACTGAAGCTTTCTTT.

This clonotype has a count of ten or more. The V gene is TRBV7-2, the J gene TRBJ1-2, with TRBD1 identical over 11 bases. This CDR3 is built from 15 residues. The junction had 6 bases not matched to a gene; V was cut back by 5 bases and J by 4 bases. Germline V gene data show CDR1 as SGHTA and CDR2 as FQGNSA. CDR3 nucleotide sequence: TGTGCCAGCAGCGGACAGGGGGCGCAGGGCTATGGCTACACCTTC. Its translation: CASSGQGAQGYGYTF.

The sample holds a few counts of this clonotype. The rearrangement uses TRBV11-2 and TRBJ1-2, with a possible D match to TRBD1 (5 bases). The germline CDR1 and CDR2 sequences are SGHAT and FQNNGV. The CDR3 runs to 13 residues. Trimming cost V 7 bases and J 7 bases, with 16 bases left between them. The CDR3 sequence is CASNIWGDRGYTF. As DNA, the CDR3 is TGTGCCAGCAACATCTGGGGGGACCGTGGCTACACCTTC. The full variable domain, in which reference TRBV11-2 and TRBJ1-2 provide the parts outside the CDR3, is EAGVAQSPRYKIIEKRQSVAFWCNPISGHATLYWYQQILGQGPKLLIQFQNNGVVDDSQLPKDRFSAERLKGVDSTLKIQPAKLEDSAVYLCASNIWGDRGYTFGSGTRLTVV.

This clonotype was counted many times. V gene TRBV6-5 combines with J gene TRBJ2-5, with 11 nucleotides matching TRBD1. The CDR3 sequence is 15 residues long. The ends lost 6 bases at V and 5 bases at J; junction bases unmatched: 8. In germline, CDR1 is MNHEY, CDR2 SVGAGI. The CDR3 protein is CASREDRGRSETQYF. CDR3 sequence (DNA): TGTGCCAGCAGGGAGGACAGGGGGCGTTCGGAGACCCAGTACTTC.

A few counts support this clonotype. This chain's CDR3 is CASSIRDSLNTEAFF. In nucleotides, the CDR3 is TGCGCCAGCAGCATCCGGGACAGCCTGAACACTGAAGCTTTCTTT. The chain couples TRBV5-1 to TRBJ1-1, with 7 nucleotides matching TRBD1. V trimming: 4 bases; J trimming: 0 bases; junction bases outside the gene matches: 6. This CDR3 has 15 amino acids. Germline V gives CDR1 SGHRS, CDR2 YFSETQ.

This clonotype appeared a few times. The genes are TRBV4-3 and TRBJ2-4; 8 bases are shared with TRBD1. In germline, CDR1 is LGHNA, CDR2 YSLEER. The V segment lost 2 bases and the J segment 6 bases; nucleotides outside the gene matches: 6. CDR3 length equals 15 residues. Written as DNA, the CDR3 is TGCGCCAGCAGCCAACAGGGGGCTACCCGAAACATTCAGTACTTC. Its translation: CASSQQGATRNIQYF.

This clonotype was seen a few times. This sequence joins TRBV27 and TRBJ1-6; D not certain. Trimming shortened V by 5 bases and J by 0 bases, and 8 bases separated the two germline ends. The CDR3 is 15 residues long. Per germline, CDR1 MNHEY and CDR2 SMNVEV (reference sequence). The CDR3 spells CASSQRGSYNSPLHF. CDR3 DNA sequence: TGTGCCAGCAGTCAACGGGGCTCCTATAATTCACCCCTCCACTTT.